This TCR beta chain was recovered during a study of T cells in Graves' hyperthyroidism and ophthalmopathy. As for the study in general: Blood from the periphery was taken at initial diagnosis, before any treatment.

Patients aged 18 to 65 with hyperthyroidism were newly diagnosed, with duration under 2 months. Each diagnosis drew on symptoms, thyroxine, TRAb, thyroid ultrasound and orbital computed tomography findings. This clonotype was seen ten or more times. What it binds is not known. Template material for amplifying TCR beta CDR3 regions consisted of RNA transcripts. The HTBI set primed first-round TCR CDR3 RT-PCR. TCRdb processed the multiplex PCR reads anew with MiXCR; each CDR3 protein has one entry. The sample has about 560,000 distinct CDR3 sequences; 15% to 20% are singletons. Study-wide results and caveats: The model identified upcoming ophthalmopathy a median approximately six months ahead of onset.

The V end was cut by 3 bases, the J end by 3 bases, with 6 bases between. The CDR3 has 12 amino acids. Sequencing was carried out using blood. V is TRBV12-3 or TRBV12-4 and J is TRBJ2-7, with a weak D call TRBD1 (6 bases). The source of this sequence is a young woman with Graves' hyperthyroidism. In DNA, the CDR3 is TGTGCCAGCAGTTTCAGGGGCTACGAGCAGTACTTC. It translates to CASSFRGYEQYF.